Presented here are 5 T cell receptor beta chains from one specimen sequenced in a study of shared clonotypes between healthy human individuals. Terminally differentiated effector memory CD45RA+ cells were left out of the naive CD8 fraction, which was CD45RO-negative and positively selected for CCR7. TCRdb's table, derived via immunoSEQ multiplex PCR, lists solely in-frame clones and lacks some. The table records around 2,000,000 clones, roughly 95% of them present only once. Sequencing used naive CD8+ T cells sorted from blood. The receptors come from a man between 18 and 35 years old in good health.

V usage is TRBV28 and J usage is TRBJ2-7; TRBD1 matches 9 bases. This CDR3 is 17 amino acids long. Germline values: CDR1 MDHEN, CDR2 SYDVKM. After removal of 5 bases from V and 3 bases from J, the junction contained 14 bases not matched to a gene. This CDR3 reads CASSPGTGFIKGYEQYF. In DNA, the CDR3 is TGTGCCAGCAGTCCAGGGACAGGGTTTATCAAAGGCTACGAGCAGTACTTC.

This sequence joins TRBV5-4 and TRBJ2-5; TRBD1 might be the D (6 bases). The germline gives CDR1 SGHNT, CDR2 YYREEE (reference sequence). The CDR3 length is 16 residues. V lost 4 bases and J 4 bases, leaving 20 bases between the germline ends. CDR3 in amino acids: CASSGYRAGFGETQYF. CDR3 DNA sequence: TGTGCCAGCAGCGGATACAGGGCTGGGTTTGGAGAGACCCAGTACTTC. The entire variable domain, with the rest obtained from reference TRBV5-4 and TRBJ2-5, is as follows: ETGVTQSPTHLIKTRGQQVTLRCSSQSGHNTVSWYQQALGQGPQFIFQYYREEENGRGNFPPRFSGLQFPNYSSELNVNALELDDSALYLCASSGYRAGFGETQYFGPGTRLLVL.

V gene TRBV7-9 combines with J gene TRBJ1-6; no firm D call. With 2 bases removed from V and 4 bases from J, the gap between germline ends came to 9 bases. The CDR3 extends over 15 amino acids. Germline V gene data show CDR1 as SEHNR and CDR2 as FQNEAQ (reference sequence). This chain's CDR3 is CASSLSGVYNSPLHF. In DNA, the CDR3 is TGTGCCAGCAGCTTATCCGGGGTTTATAATTCACCCCTCCACTTT.

The gene calls are TRBV7-6 and TRBJ1-1, with TRBD1 matching 11 bases. The V segment lost 5 bases and the J segment 3 bases; nucleotides outside the gene matches: 2. Germline V lookup: CDR1 SGHVS, CDR2 FNYEAQ. The CDR3 runs to 14 residues. This CDR3 reads CASSPGQGDTEAFF. CDR3 coding DNA: TGTGCCAGCAGCCCGGGACAGGGGGACACTGAAGCTTTCTTT.

The V gene is TRBV5-6, the J gene TRBJ2-7, with TRBD1 matching over 7 bases. This CDR3 contains 15 residues. The V gene end was trimmed by 4 bases and the J gene end by 5 bases; junction bases not matched to a gene: 12. The germline gives CDR1 SGHDT, CDR2 YYEEEE. CDR3 region: CASSPGTVKPHEQYF. The CDR3, as DNA: TGTGCCAGCAGCCCCGGGACAGTAAAGCCCCACGAGCAGTACTTC.